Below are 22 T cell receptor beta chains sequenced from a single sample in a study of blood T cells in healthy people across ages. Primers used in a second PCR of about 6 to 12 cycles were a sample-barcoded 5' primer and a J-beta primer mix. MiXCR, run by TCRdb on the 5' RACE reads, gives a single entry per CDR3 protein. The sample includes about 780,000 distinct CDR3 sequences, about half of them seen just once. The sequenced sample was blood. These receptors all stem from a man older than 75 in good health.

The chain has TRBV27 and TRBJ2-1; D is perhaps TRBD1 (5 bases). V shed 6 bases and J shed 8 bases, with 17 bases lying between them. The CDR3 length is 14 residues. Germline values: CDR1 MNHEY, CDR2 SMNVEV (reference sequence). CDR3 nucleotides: TGTGCCAGCAGCTTGGAACAGGAAGTCTATGAGCAGTTCTTC. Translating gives CASSLEQEVYEQFF.

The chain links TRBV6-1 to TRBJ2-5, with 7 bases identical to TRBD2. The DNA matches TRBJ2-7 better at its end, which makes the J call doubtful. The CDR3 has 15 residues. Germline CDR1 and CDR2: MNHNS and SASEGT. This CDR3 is CASRASGTGGYEQYF. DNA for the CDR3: TGTGCCAGCAGGGCCAGCGGGACCGGAGGCTACGAGCAGTACTTC.

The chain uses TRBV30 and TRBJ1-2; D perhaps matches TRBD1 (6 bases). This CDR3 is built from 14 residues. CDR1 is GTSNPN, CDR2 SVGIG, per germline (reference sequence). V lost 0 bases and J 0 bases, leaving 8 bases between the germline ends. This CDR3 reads CAWSVGGANYGYTF. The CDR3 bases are TGTGCCTGGAGTGTAGGGGGAGCTAACTATGGCTACACCTTC.

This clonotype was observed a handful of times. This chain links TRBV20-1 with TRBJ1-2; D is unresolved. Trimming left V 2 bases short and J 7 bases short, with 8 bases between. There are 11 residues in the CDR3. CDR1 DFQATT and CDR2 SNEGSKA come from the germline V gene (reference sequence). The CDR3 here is CSARYYGGYTF. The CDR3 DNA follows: TGCAGTGCTAGATACTATGGTGGCTACACCTTC.

The CDR3, as DNA: TGTGCCAGCAGTCGGGACAACTCGCGGCCCCAGCATTTT. Its translation: CASSRDNSRPQHF. The V call is TRBV12-3 or TRBV12-4, the J call TRBJ1-5; D possibly corresponds to TRBD1 (6 bases). The V end lost 5 bases, the J end lost 9 bases, and 14 bases lay between the germline ends. The CDR3 loop spans 13 amino acids.

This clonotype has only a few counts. CDR3 amino acids: CASLGGSGANVLTF. In DNA, the CDR3 is TGTGCTAGCCTCGGTGGGTCCGGGGCCAACGTCCTGACTTTC. The chain joins TRBV15 to TRBJ2-6; no reliable D call. This CDR3 region has 14 residues. The germline V gene has CDR1 LNHNV and CDR2 YYDKDF (reference sequence).

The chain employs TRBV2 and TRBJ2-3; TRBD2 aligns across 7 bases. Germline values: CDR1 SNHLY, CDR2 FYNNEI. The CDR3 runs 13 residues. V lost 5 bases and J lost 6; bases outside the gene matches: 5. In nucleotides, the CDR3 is TGTGCCAGCAGTCCCGGACTAGTCGATACGCAGTATTTT. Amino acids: CASSPGLVDTQYF.

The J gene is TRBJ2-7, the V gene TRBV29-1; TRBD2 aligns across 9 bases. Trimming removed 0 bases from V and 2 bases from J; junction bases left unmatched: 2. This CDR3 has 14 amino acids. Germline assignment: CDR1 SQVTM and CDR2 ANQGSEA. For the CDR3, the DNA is TGCAGCGTTGAAGATCCTAGCGGGGCCTACGAGCAGTACTTC. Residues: CSVEDPSGAYEQYF.

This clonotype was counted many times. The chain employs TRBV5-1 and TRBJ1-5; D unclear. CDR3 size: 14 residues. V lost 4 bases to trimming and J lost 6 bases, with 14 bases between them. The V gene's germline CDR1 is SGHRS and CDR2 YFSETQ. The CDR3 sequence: CASSPDEGFQPQHF. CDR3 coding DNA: TGCGCCAGCAGCCCCGATGAGGGATTTCAGCCCCAGCATTTT. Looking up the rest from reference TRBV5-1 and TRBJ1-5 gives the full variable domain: KAGVTQTPRYLIKTRGQQVTLSCSPISGHRSVSWYQQTPGQGLQFLFEYFSETQRNKGNFPGRFSGRQFSNSRSEMNVSTLELGDSALYLCASSPDEGFQPQHFGDGTRLSIL.

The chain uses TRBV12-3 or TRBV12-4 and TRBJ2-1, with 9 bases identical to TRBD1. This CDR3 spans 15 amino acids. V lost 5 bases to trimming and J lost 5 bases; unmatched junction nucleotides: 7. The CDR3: CASSTRDRGDNEQFF. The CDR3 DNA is TGTGCCAGCAGTACCCGTGACAGGGGGGACAATGAGCAGTTCTTC.

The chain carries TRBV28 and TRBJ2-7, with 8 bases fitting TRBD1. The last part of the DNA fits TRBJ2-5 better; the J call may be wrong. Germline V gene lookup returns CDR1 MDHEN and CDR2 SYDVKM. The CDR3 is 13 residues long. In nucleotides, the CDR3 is TGTGCCAGCACCCGACAGGGGAGGGAGACCCAGTACTTC. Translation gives CASTRQGRETQYF.

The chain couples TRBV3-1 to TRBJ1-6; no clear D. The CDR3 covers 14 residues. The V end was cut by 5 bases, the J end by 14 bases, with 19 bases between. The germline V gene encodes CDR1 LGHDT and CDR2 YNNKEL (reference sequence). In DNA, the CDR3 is TGTGCCAGCAGCGAGACCCGGGCAATTCAAGCCCTCCACTTT. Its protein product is CASSETRAIQALHF.

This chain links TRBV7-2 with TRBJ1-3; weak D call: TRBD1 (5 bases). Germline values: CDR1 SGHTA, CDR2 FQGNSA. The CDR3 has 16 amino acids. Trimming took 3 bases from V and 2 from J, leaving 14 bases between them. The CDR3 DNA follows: TGTGCCAGCAGCTTGGCTGGGGGGAGGACTGGAAACACCATATATTTT. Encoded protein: CASSLAGGRTGNTIYF.

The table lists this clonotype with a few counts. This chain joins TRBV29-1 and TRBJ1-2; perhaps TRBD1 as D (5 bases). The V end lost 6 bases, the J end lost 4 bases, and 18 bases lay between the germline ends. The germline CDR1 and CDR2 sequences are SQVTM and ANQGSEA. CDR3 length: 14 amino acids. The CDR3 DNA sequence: TGCAGCGTCGGTGAGGTCAGGGATTCCTATGGCTACACCTTC. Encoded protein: CSVGEVRDSYGYTF.

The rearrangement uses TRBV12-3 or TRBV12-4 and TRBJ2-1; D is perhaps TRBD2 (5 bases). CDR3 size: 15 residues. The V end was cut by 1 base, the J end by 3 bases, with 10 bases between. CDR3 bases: TGTGCCAGCAGTTTAGGCGGGTCCATCTACAATGAGCAGTTCTTC. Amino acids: CASSLGGSIYNEQFF.

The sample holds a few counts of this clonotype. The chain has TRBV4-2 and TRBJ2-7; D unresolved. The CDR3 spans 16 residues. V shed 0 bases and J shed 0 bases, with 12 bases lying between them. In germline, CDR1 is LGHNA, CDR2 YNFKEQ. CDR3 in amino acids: CASSQDGQAFSYEQYF. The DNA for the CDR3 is TGTGCCAGCAGCCAAGATGGTCAGGCATTCTCCTACGAGCAGTACTTC.

CDR3 DNA sequence: TGTGCCAGCACCCCCGGTTGGAATGAGCAGTTCTTC. Encoded protein: CASTPGWNEQFF. The chain has TRBV2 and TRBJ2-1; D unresolved. CDR3 size: 12 residues. V was trimmed by 7 bases and J by 7 bases, leaving 11 bases between them. Looked up from germline, CDR1 is SNHLY and CDR2 is FYNNEI.

This chain's CDR3 is CASSRESLGLAGTDTQYF. The CDR3 bases are TGTGCCAGCAGCCGCGAGTCTCTGGGACTAGCGGGCACAGATACGCAGTATTTT. This sequence joins TRBV7-9 and TRBJ2-3; TRBD2 matches 11 bases. CDR3 length: 18 amino acids. J lost 1 base, V lost 5 bases, and 11 bases had no gene match. Germline V CDR1 and CDR2: SEHNR, FQNEAQ (reference sequence).

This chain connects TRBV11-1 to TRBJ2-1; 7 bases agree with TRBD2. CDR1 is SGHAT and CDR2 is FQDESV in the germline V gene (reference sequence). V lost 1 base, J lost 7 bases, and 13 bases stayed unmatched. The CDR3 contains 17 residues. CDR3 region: CASSLVIGGSSLNEQFF. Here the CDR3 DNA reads TGTGCCAGCAGCTTAGTAATCGGCGGGAGTTCGTTAAATGAGCAGTTCTTC.

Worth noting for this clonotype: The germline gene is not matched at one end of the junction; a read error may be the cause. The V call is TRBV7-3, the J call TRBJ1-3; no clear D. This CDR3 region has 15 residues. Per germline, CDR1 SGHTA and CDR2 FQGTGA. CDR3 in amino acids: CASSLSGGSGNTVYF. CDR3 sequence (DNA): TGTGCCAGCAGCTTATCCGGCGGGTCTGGAAACACCGTATATTTT.

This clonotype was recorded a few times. In DNA, the CDR3 is TGTGCCAGCAGCTTGGAACATAATTCACCCCTCCACTTT. Its protein product is CASSLEHNSPLHF. This chain joins TRBV7-3 and TRBJ1-6; D remains ambiguous. Trimming stripped 3 bases from V and 5 bases from J, with 5 bases between. The germline gives CDR1 SGHTA, CDR2 FQGTGA. The CDR3 length is 13 residues. The whole variable domain, filled in from reference TRBV7-3 and TRBJ1-6, reads GAGVSQTPSNKVTEKGKYVELRCDPISGHTALYWYRQSLGQGPEFLIYFQGTGAADDSGLPNDRFFAVRPEGSVSTLKIQRTERGDSAVYLCASSLEHNSPLHFGNGTRLTVT.

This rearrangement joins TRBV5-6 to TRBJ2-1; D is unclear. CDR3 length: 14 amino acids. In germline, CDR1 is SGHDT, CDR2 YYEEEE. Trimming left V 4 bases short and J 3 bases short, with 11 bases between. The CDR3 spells CASSGRAVYNEQFF. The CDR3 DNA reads TGTGCCAGCAGCGGACGGGCAGTCTACAATGAGCAGTTCTTC.